This T cell receptor (beta chain) comes out of a study of blood T cell repertoires in COVID-19 (dated by TCRdb to 2018 to 2020). Looking at the study overall: The collaborator samples originated in the United States, Italy and Spain and spanned the acute and convalescent phases of COVID-19. The material from the prospective study consisted of cDNA or gDNA derived from T cells, B-cell-depleted T cells, or PBMCs. The dataset comprised deeply sampled blood TCRbeta repertoires from subjects exposed to, actively infected with, or recovered from COVID-19. The repertoires were made available in a free public database intended to serve as a resource for research on the immune response to SARS-CoV-2. The samples were drawn from two sources: the first 160 participants of the ongoing ImmuneRACE study, and approximately 1,300 subjects contributed by 6 global collaborators. Nearly every sample came with metadata listing a de-identified subject ID, COVID-19 status, age in years and sex. Where available, HLA class I and class II types were taken from metadata supplied by the sample provider and were not determined by assay-based typing.

What the research found in general, with its limitations: How much clinical and demographic metadata was included differed by source and by participant, and the metadata was provided uncurated.

About this clone itself: Its antigen has not been determined. Per-base quality was not reported, and no clone a single base away is much larger than it.

As encoded in the germline V gene, CDR1 is SGHTA while CDR2 is FQGNSA. Deletion took 3 bases off V and 4 bases off J, with a span of 13 bases between the germline ends. Its CDR3 holds 15 amino acids, cysteine through phenylalanine. The entry retains the CDR3 DNA only, 45 bases that are in frame from base 1. TCRbeta CDR3 regions were amplified from genomic DNA using the immunoSEQ Assay, a bias-controlled multiplex PCR. In the authors' own workflow: Within the assay, amplification of reference gene primers was used to estimate how many nucleated cells each sample contained. To quantify the absolute abundance of each unique TCRbeta CDR3 rearrangement, sequence reads were collapsed and filtered. For each sample, productive Simpson clonality was calculated as the square root of Simpson's diversity index across productive rearrangements. The immuneACCESS repertoire file appears here via TCRdb, limited to in-frame rearrangements. These files lack a portion of the clones; in checked studies, under half of the deficit traces to unresolved V genes, and the cause of the others is not known. The V and J calls and the clone size are those of that table, but D and trimming were determined from the DNA. The sample table holds over 90,000 clones, of which about 85% were seen once. Of the sample, roughly 2% is held by the ten largest clones.

Whole blood was collected in K2EDTA tubes by collaborating institutions according to the institutions' own protocols. For TCRbeta analysis, collaborators shipped samples in one of three forms: frozen whole blood, isolated PBMCs, or DNA extracted from either of those sample types. The sample consisted of peripheral blood. The sequence links TRBV7-2 to TRBJ1-3, with no D gene named confidently. This sequence was found in a man in his fifties or sixties with active COVID-19. The CDR3 corresponds to CASSLDWAAGNTIYF. In nucleotides, the sequence is TGTGCCAGCAGCTTGGACTGGGCAGCGGGAAACACCATATATTTT. With the portions outside the CDR3 filled from the reference TRBV7-2 and TRBJ1-3 genes, the complete variable region becomes GAGVSQSPSNKVTEKGKDVELRCDPISGHTALYWYRQSLGQGLEFLIYFQGNSAPDKSGLPSDRFSAERTGGSVSTLTIQRTQQEDSAVYLCASSLDWAAGNTIYFGEGSWLTVV.